A selection of T cell receptor beta chains follows, all from one sample in a study of shared clonotypes between healthy human individuals. Generated by immunoSEQ multiplex PCR, the TCRdb table keeps only in-frame clones and is missing some. The sample has just over 2,000,000 clones, approximately 95% seen once. The source material was naive CD4+ T cells sorted from blood. The receptors shown here come from a man younger than 30 in good health. CDR3s include the opening cysteine and the closing phenylalanine or tryptophan. Each record gives: J gene, clone size, D gene, V gene, CDR3 protein, CDR3 DNA. A D gene is named only where the DNA matches it firmly. Not every row has a clone size; where given, it reads once, few, many or a size class.

>TRBJ1-2|NA|NA|TRBV18
CASSPDVSNYGYTF
TGTGCCAGCTCACCGGACGTCTCTAACTATGGCTACACCTTC
>TRBJ2-2|NA|NA|TRBV7-8
CASSPAGLIDPGELFF
TGTGCCAGCAGTCCAGCGGGCCTAATAGACCCCGGGGAGCTGTTTTTT
>TRBJ1-2|NA|NA|TRBV15
CATSRDTDKVSVYTF
TGTGCCACCAGCAGAGATACAGATAAGGTATCCGTCTACACCTTC
>TRBJ1-5|NA|NA|TRBV5-1
CASSLESPGRGDQHF
TGCGCCAGCAGCTTGGAGAGCCCAGGTCGAGGGGATCAGCATTTT
>TRBJ2-3|once|NA|TRBV6-1
CASSRQGTDTQYF
TGTGCCAGCAGTCGTCAGGGCACAGATACGCAGTATTTT
>TRBJ1-2|NA|NA|TRBV18
CASSQPGPFYGYTF
TGTGCCAGCTCCCAGCCGGGGCCCTTCTATGGCTACACCTTC
>TRBJ1-2|NA|NA|TRBV7-8
CASSFSPKGGYTF
TGTGCCAGCAGCTTCAGCCCCAAGGGGGGCTACACCTTC
>TRBJ2-2|NA|TRBD1|TRBV4-2
CASSQDRVGRGTGELFF
TGTGCCAGCAGCCAAGATAGGGTGGGCAGGGGGACCGGGGAGCTGTTTTTT
>TRBJ2-7|once|TRBD1|TRBV7-9
CASSLELMGQSFYEQYF
TGTGCCAGCAGCTTAGAGCTCATGGGACAGAGTTTCTACGAGCAGTACTTC
>TRBJ2-1|NA|TRBD2|TRBV29-1
CSVSPRLAVYNEQFF
TGCAGCGTATCCCCGAGACTAGCGGTTTACAATGAGCAGTTCTTC
>TRBJ2-7|NA|NA|TRBV2
CASSGVGRGPYEQYF
TGTGCCAGCAGTGGAGTGGGTCGGGGCCCCTACGAGCAGTACTTC
>TRBJ2-5|NA|TRBD2|TRBV9
CASSLEGLAGTGTQYF
TGTGCCAGCAGCCTAGAGGGACTAGCGGGAACAGGGACCCAGTACTTC
>TRBJ2-7|NA|NA|TRBV5-1
CASSAPGANYEQYF
TGCGCCAGCAGCGCCCCTGGAGCGAACTACGAGCAGTACTTC
>TRBJ2-6|NA|TRBD1|TRBV10-3
CAISLGQADGANVLTF
TGTGCCATCAGCCTGGGACAGGCTGACGGGGCCAACGTCCTGACTTTC